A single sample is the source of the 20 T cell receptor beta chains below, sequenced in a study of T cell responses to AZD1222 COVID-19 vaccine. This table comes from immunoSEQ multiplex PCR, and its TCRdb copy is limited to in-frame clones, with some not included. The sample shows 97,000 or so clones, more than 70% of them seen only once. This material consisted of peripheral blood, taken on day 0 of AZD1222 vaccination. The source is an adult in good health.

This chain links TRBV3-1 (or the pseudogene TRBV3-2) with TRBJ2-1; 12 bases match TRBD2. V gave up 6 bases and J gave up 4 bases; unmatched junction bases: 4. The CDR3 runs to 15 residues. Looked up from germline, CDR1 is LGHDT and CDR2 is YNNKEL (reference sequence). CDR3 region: CASRRTSGVYNEQFF. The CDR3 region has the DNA TGTGCCAGCAGAAGGACTAGCGGGGTATACAATGAGCAGTTCTTC.

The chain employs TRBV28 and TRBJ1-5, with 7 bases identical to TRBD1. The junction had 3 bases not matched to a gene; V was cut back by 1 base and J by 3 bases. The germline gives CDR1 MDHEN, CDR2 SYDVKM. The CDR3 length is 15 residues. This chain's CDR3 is CASSLLDRFNQPQHF. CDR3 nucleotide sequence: TGTGCCAGCAGTTTATTGGACAGGTTCAATCAGCCCCAGCATTTT.

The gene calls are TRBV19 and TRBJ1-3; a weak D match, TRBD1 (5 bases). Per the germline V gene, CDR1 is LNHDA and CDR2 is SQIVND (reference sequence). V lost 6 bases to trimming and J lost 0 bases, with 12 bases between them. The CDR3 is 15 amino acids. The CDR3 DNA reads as TGTGCCAGTAGGTTGGGACTAAGCTCTGGAAACACCATATATTTT. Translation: CASRLGLSSGNTIYF. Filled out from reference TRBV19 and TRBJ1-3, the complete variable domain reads DGGITQSPKYLFRKEGQNVTLSCEQNLNHDAMYWYRQDPGQGLRLIYYSQIVNDFQKGDIAEGYSVSREKKESFPLTVTSAQKNPTAFYLCASRLGLSSGNTIYFGEGSWLTVV.

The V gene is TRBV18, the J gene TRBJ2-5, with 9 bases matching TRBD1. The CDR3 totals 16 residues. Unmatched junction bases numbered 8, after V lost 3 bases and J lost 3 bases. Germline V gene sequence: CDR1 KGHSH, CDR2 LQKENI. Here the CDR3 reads CASSPSTGTGKETQYF. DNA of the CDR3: TGTGCCAGCTCACCCAGTACCGGGACAGGGAAAGAGACCCAGTACTTC.

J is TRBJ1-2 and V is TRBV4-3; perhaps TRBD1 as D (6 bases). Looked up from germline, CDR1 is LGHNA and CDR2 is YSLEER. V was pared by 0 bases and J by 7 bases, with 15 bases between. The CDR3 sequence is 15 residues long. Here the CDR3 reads CASSQEGARGGGYTF. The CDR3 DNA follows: TGCGCCAGCAGCCAAGAGGGGGCCAGGGGTGGTGGCTACACCTTC.

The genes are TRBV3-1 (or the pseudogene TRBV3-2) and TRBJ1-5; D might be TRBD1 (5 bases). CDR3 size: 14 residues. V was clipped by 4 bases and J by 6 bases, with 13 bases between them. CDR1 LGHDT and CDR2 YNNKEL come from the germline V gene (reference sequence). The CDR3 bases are TGTGCCAGCAGCCGCGGCAGGGAAGGTCAGCCCCAGCATTTT. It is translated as CASSRGREGQPQHF.

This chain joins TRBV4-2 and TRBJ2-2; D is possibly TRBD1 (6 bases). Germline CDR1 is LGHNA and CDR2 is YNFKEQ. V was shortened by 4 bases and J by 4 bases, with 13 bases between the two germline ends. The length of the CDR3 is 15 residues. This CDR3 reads CASSLAGVGTGELFF. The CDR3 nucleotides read TGTGCCAGCAGCCTAGCAGGGGTCGGCACCGGGGAGCTGTTTTTT.

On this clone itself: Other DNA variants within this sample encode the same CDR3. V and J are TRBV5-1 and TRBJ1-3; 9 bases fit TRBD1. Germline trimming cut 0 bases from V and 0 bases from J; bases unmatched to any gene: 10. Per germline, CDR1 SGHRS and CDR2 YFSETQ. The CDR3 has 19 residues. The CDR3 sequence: CASSLGTGGSLSSGNTIYF. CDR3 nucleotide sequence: TGCGCCAGCAGCTTGGGAACAGGGGGCTCCCTCAGCTCTGGAAACACCATATATTTT. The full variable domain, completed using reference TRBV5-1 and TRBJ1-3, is KAGVTQTPRYLIKTRGQQVTLSCSPISGHRSVSWYQQTPGQGLQFLFEYFSETQRNKGNFPGRFSGRQFSNSRSEMNVSTLELGDSALYLCASSLGTGGSLSSGNTIYFGEGSWLTVV.

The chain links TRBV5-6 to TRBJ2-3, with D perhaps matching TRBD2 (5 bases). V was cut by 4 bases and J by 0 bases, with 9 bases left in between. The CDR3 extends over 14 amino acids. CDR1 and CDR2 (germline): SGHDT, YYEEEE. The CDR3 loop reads CASSRRGSTDTQYF. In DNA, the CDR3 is TGTGCCAGCAGCCGCCGGGGTAGCACAGATACGCAGTATTTT. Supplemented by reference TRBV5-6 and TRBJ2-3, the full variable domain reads DAGVTQSPTHLIKTRGQQVTLRCSPKSGHDTVSWYQQALGQGPQFIFQYYEEEERQRGNFPDRFSGHQFPNYSSELNVNALLLGDSALYLCASSRRGSTDTQYFGPGTRLTVL.

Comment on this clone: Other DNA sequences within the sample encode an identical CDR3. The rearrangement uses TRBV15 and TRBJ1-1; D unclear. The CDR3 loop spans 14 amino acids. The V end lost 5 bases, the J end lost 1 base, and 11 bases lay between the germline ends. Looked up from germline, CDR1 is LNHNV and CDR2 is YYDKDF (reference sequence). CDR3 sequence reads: CATSSPAGNTEAFF. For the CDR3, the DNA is TGTGCCACCAGCTCCCCGGCCGGGAACACTGAAGCTTTCTTT.

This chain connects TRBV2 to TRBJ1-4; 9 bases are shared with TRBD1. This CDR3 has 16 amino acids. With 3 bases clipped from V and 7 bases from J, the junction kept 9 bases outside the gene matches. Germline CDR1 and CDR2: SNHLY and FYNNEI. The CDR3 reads CASSEFFGTGSEKLFF. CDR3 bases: TGTGCCAGCAGTGAGTTTTTCGGGACAGGGAGTGAAAAACTGTTTTTT.

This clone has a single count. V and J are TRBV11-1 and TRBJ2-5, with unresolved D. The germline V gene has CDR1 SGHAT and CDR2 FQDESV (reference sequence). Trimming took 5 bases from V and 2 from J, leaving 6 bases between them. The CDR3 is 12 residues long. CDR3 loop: CASSPLQETQYF. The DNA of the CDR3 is TGTGCCAGCAGCCCTCTACAAGAGACCCAGTACTTC.

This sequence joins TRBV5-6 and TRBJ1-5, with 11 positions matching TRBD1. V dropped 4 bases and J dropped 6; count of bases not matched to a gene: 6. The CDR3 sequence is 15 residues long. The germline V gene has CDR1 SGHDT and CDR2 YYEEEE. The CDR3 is CASSRGTGGSQPQHF. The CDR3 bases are TGTGCCAGCAGCCGCGGGACAGGGGGTAGTCAGCCCCAGCATTTT.

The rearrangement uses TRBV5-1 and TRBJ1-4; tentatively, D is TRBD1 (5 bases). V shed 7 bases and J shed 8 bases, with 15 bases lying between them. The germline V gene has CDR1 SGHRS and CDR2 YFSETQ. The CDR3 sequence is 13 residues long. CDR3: CASGAGRGEKLFF. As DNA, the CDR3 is TGCGCCAGCGGGGCAGGTAGAGGCGAAAAACTGTTTTTT.

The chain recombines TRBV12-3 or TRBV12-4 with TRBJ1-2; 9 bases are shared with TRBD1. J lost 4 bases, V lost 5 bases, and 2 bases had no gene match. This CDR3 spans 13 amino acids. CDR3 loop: CASSPTGGYGYTF. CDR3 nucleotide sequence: TGTGCCAGCAGTCCGACAGGGGGCTATGGCTACACCTTC.

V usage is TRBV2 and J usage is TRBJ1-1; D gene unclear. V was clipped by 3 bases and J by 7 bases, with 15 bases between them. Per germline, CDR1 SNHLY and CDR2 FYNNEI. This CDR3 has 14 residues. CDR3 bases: TGTGCCAGCAGTGAGAACAGAGGAATAAATGAAGCTTTCTTT. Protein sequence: CASSENRGINEAFF. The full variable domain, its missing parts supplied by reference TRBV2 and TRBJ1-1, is EPEVTQTPSHQVTQMGQEVILRCVPISNHLYFYWYRQILGQKVEFLVSFYNNEISEKSEIFDDQFSVERPDGSNFTLKIRSTKLEDSAMYFCASSENRGINEAFFGQGTRLTVV.

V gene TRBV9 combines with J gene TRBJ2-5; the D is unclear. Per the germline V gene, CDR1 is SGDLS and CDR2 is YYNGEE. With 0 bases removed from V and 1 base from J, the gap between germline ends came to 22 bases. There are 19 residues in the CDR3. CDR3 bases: TGTGCCAGCAGCGTAGATTGGGGTCGTGCCGGGCCAAGCCAAGAGACCCAGTACTTC. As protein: CASSVDWGRAGPSQETQYF.

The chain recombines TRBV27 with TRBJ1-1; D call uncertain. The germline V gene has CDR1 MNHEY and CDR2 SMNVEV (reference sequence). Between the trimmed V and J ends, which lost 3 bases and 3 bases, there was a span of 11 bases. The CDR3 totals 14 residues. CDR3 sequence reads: CASSFLGPDTEAFF. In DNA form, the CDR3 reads TGTGCCAGCAGTTTTTTAGGGCCGGACACTGAAGCTTTCTTT.

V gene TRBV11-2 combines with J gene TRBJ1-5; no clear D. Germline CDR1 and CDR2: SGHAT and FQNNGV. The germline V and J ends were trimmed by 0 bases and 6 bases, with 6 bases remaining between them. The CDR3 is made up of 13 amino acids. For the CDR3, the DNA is TGTGCCAGCAGCTTAGAAAGGGCTCAGCCCCAGCATTTT. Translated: CASSLERAQPQHF.

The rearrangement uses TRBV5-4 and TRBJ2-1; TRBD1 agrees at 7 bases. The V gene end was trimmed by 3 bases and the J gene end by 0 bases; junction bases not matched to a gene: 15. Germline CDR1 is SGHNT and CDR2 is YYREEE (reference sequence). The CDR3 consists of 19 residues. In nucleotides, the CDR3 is TGTGCCAGCAGCTCCAAAGGGGGAGAGACAGGGATCTCCTACAATGAGCAGTTCTTC. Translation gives CASSSKGGETGISYNEQFF.